This T cell receptor (beta chain) was found in a study of breast tumors, draining lymph nodes, adjacent tissues. Breast cancer patients provided tissue from their axillary draining lymph nodes. TCRdb reprocessed the multiplex PCR reads via MiXCR and lists one record per CDR3 protein. Of more than 85,000 distinct CDR3 sequences in the sample, around 20% were seen once. Points on this clonotype: Its target is unknown. The CDR3 does not close with the conserved phenylalanine or tryptophan, likely indicating a read error.

Study results and limitations: Tumor and nontumor repertoires were significantly more similar in luminal-like than in basal-like breast cancer. Tumors had less TCR diversity than lymph nodes, more than nontumor tissue. That most tumor T cells come from lymph nodes remained unproven.

Germline lookup yields CDR1 SNHLY and CDR2 FYNNEI. The length of the CDR3 is 15 residues. The V gene is TRBV2, the J gene TRBJ2-1; D perhaps matches TRBD2 (5 bases). Material: axillary lymph node tissue. The source is a female donor with breast cancer. Some clones in this sample may be carry-over from other donors' samples. The CDR3 sequence: CASARGPGLYDEQFL. As DNA, the CDR3 is TGTGCCAGCGCCCGCGGGCCCGGGCTCTACGATGAGCAGTTCCTC.